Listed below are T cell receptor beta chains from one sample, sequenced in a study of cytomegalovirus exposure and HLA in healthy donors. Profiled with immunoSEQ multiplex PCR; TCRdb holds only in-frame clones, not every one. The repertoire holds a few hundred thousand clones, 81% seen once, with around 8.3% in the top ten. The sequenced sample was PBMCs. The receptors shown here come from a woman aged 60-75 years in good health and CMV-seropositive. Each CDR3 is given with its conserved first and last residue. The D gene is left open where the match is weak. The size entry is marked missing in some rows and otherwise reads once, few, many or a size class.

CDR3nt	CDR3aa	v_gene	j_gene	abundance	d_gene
TGTGCCAGCAGCCCAGGGGCAGGGGAAGAGACCCAGTACTTC	CASSPGAGEETQYF	TRBV7-3	TRBJ2-5	.	.
TGCGCCAGCACCCGGACTAGCGGATACAATGAGCAGTTCTTC	CASTRTSGYNEQFF	TRBV5-1	TRBJ2-1	.	TRBD2
TGTGCCAGCAGCTTGTTGGGCGGCACAGATACGCAGTATTTT	CASSLLGGTDTQYF	TRBV5-4	TRBJ2-3	.	.
TGTGCCAGCAGCTTAGGTAGGGGGCCCCAGCATTTT	CASSLGRGPQHF	TRBV7-9	TRBJ1-5	.	.
TGTGCCAGCAGCTTGGCCGGCGGGAGGGTGAACGAGCAGTACTTC	CASSLAGGRVNEQYF	TRBV5-4	TRBJ2-7	.	TRBD2
TGTGCCAGCAGTTTCTTGTCCACTAATGAAAAACTGTTTTTT	CASSFLSTNEKLFF	TRBV28	TRBJ1-4	.	.
TGTGCCAGCAGTGATTCAGACTATGGCTACACCTTC	CASSDSDYGYTF	TRBV25-1	TRBJ1-2	.	.
TGTGCCAGCAGCACGGGACAGAACAATGAGCAGTTCTTC	CASSTGQNNEQFF	TRBV5-4	TRBJ2-1	few	TRBD1
TGTGCCAGCAGCTTGGTCTCGGGCAGCGGGACTAACACCGGGGAGCTGTTTTTT	CASSLVSGSGTNTGELFF	TRBV5-5	TRBJ2-2	.	TRBD2
TGTTCCAGCAGCCTAGAGGGACTCCGCTCCTACGAGCAGTACTTC	CSSSLEGLRSYEQYF	TRBV7-9	TRBJ2-7	.	.
TGTGCCAGCAGTCCCAGGACAGGGAGCTACGAGCAGTACTTC	CASSPRTGSYEQYF	TRBV6-5	TRBJ2-7	.	TRBD1
TGTGCCGGGAGTGTACGTCTAGCGGGTGCCTACGAGCAGTACTTC	CAGSVRLAGAYEQYF	TRBV30	TRBJ2-7	.	TRBD2
TGTGCCAGCTCACCGACGAACGACAGGTCTTATGGCTACACCTTC	CASSPTNDRSYGYTF	TRBV18	TRBJ1-2	.	.
TGCGCCAGCAGCCCCCAACCTCGGAGGGCCTCCTACGAGCAGTACTTC	CASSPQPRRASYEQYF	TRBV4-1	TRBJ2-7	few	.
TGTGCCAGCAGCCAAGATGGGGCTAGCGGTTCCTACGAGCAGTACTTC	CASSQDGASGSYEQYF	TRBV4-2	TRBJ2-7	.	TRBD2
TGTGCCAGCAGTGATACAACTGAGAACAGGGAAAATGAGCAGTTCTTC	CASSDTTENRENEQFF	TRBV25-1	TRBJ2-1	.	.
TGTGCCAGCAGTTTACTGGGGGCGACAGGGGGGTACTATGGCTACACCTTC	CASSLLGATGGYYGYTF	TRBV27	TRBJ1-2	.	TRBD1
TGCGCCAGCAGAATTGACAGGGGGGGTGAAAAACTGTTTTTT	CASRIDRGGEKLFF	TRBV5-1	TRBJ1-4	.	TRBD1
TGTGCCAGCAGCCTCCTGACTAGCGGGCGCGAGAGCTCCTACAATGAGCAGTTCTTC	CASSLLTSGRESSYNEQFF	TRBV21-1	TRBJ2-1	.	.
TGTGCCAGCAGCCTGGCCCGGGGACAGCTAGCTAACTATGGCTACACCTTC	CASSLARGQLANYGYTF	TRBV5-8	TRBJ1-2	.	TRBD1
TGTGCCAGCAGCTTAGACGTACAGGGACCTGAAGCTTTCTTT	CASSLDVQGPEAFF	TRBV7-9	TRBJ1-1	.	.
TGCGCCAGCAGCTTAAGGGGGAGCGAGACCCAGTACTTC	CASSLRGSETQYF	TRBV5-1	TRBJ2-5	.	.
TGTGCCAGTAGTACCCCTAGCGGGAGCTATACCGGGGAGCTGTTTTTT	CASSTPSGSYTGELFF	TRBV19	TRBJ2-2	once	TRBD2
TGTGCCAGCAGCCAGGACTCGAGAGGGGGTGAGCAGTACTTC	CASSQDSRGGEQYF	TRBV7-3	TRBJ2-7	.	.
TGTGCCAGCAGTGAATCGGGGGAAGGAAACTATGGCTACACCTTC	CASSESGEGNYGYTF	TRBV25-1	TRBJ1-2	.	.
TGTGCCAGCAGCCTAGGAACACCTAGCACAGATACGCAGTATTTT	CASSLGTPSTDTQYF	TRBV7-6	TRBJ2-3	.	.
TGTGCCAGCAGCTTGGCGCCGACAGCCTCTAGCACAGATACGCAGTATTTT	CASSLAPTASSTDTQYF	TRBV5-4	TRBJ2-3	few	.
TGTGCCAGCAGCTTGGGAGGGGGTCCAGGCGGCTACACCTTC	CASSLGGGPGGYTF	TRBV5-6	TRBJ1-2	.	.
TGCGCCAGCAGCCCGGCCTTAGGGGGGGCGCGGAACACTGAAGCTTTCTTT	CASSPALGGARNTEAFF	TRBV5-1	TRBJ1-1	.	.
TGTGCCAGCAGTTCCAGGGGTGGTTATCAGCCCCAGCATTTT	CASSSRGGYQPQHF	TRBV27	TRBJ1-5	.	.
TGTGCCACCAGCAGAGGATTGGCGGGGTATGGCTACACCTTC	CATSRGLAGYGYTF	TRBV15	TRBJ1-2	.	.
TGCGCCAGCAGCCAAGATGTCCAGGTCTATGGCTACACCTTC	CASSQDVQVYGYTF	TRBV4-1	TRBJ1-2	.	.
TGTGCGGCAGGCCCATGGAGGGGCTACACCTTC	CAAGPWRGYTF	TRBV30	TRBJ1-2	.	.
TGTGCCAGTAGTTCTAGGGACAGGGTCCTTCAGTACTTC	CASSSRDRVLQYF	TRBV19	TRBJ2-4	.	TRBD1
TGTGCCAGTAGTGTCCCTCCCGGGGCTAATGAAAAACTGTTTTTT	CASSVPPGANEKLFF	TRBV19	TRBJ1-4	.	.
TGCAGCGTTGAAGATCAAACGGGTAGGATCACCGGGGAGCTGTTTTTT	CSVEDQTGRITGELFF	TRBV29-1	TRBJ2-2	.	.
TGTGCCAGCAGCGGTACCTCTAGCGGGAGTGATGGAGAGCAGTACTTC	CASSGTSSGSDGEQYF	TRBV9	TRBJ2-7	.	TRBD2
TGTGCCAGCAGCATCCCGGGACTTTGGGAGACCCAGTACTTC	CASSIPGLWETQYF	TRBV6-6	TRBJ2-5	.	.
TGTGCCATCAGTGGACAGGGACAGCCCCAGCATTTT	CAISGQGQPQHF	TRBV10-3	TRBJ1-5	.	TRBD1
TGTGCCAGCAGCTTGGGCGCCGTCCAAGAGACCCAGTACTTC	CASSLGAVQETQYF	TRBV5-5	TRBJ2-5	.	.
TGTGCCAGCAAGACAGGGAACTATGGCTACACCTTC	CASKTGNYGYTF	TRBV27	TRBJ1-2	few	TRBD1
TGTGCCAGTAGTTGGGTCTTAGGGGGCAGGGCTGAAGCTTTCTTT	CASSWVLGGRAEAFF	TRBV19	TRBJ1-1	.	TRBD1
TGCGCCAGCAGGAGGGACAGGGGAAATGAAAAACTGTTTTTT	CASRRDRGNEKLFF	TRBV5-1	TRBJ1-4	.	TRBD1
TGCGCCAGCAGCTTGCGAGGGAGTAGTAGTACAGATACGCAGTATTTT	CASSLRGSSSTDTQYF	TRBV5-1	TRBJ2-3	once	.
TGCGCCAGCAGCCTAAGTACGGGGAGCTCCTACGAGCAGTACTTC	CASSLSTGSSYEQYF	TRBV4-1	TRBJ2-7	.	.
TGCAGCGTTGTGGGACTAGCGGATACCTACGAGCAGTACTTC	CSVVGLADTYEQYF	TRBV29-1	TRBJ2-7	.	TRBD2
TGCGCCAGCAGCCAACAAGCCCTTAGCGGGAGGGGGGGGACAGATACGCAGTATTTT	CASSQQALSGRGGTDTQYF	TRBV4-1	TRBJ2-3	.	TRBD2
TGTGCCAGCAGCCCCTGGGCGGGAGCTCCCGAGCAGTACTTC	CASSPWAGAPEQYF	TRBV7-7	TRBJ2-7	.	TRBD2
TGTGCCAGCAGCTTGGACCTAGCGGGAGTCAACGAGCAGTACTTC	CASSLDLAGVNEQYF	TRBV5-4	TRBJ2-7	.	TRBD2
TGTGCCAGTAGTACCCTCCCGAGCTCTGGAAACACCATATATTTT	CASSTLPSSGNTIYF	TRBV19	TRBJ1-3	.	.
TGTGCCATCAGTGAGAATGTCGGGGTTTCCACTGAAGCTTTCTTT	CAISENVGVSTEAFF	TRBV10-3	TRBJ1-1	.	.
TGCAGCGTACCGGGACAGGGAACTCGCCCCTTC	CSVPGQGTRPF	TRBV29-1	TRBJ1-2	.	TRBD1
TGTGCCAGCACTTGGGGACAGGGGGAGCAGTACTTC	CASTWGQGEQYF	TRBV7-9	TRBJ2-7	.	TRBD1